This is a list of T cell receptor beta chains from one sample in a study of blood T cells in healthy people across ages. TCRdb reanalysed the 5' RACE reads using MiXCR and keeps one entry per CDR3 protein. The sample records over 600,000 distinct CDR3 sequences, about 42% being singletons. The specimen sequenced was blood. The receptors stem from an elderly man in good health. CDR3s include the opening cysteine and the closing phenylalanine or tryptophan. D genes are given only for firm matches. Rows give clone size only sometimes, using once, few, many, or a class for an expanded clone.

>NA|TRBD1|TRBV7-2|TRBJ2-1
CASSTTDRGPYNEQFF
TGTGCCAGCAGCACCACCGACAGGGGACCCTACAATGAGCAGTTCTTC
>few|NA|TRBV28|TRBJ2-4
CASSPPGVKQYF
TGTGCCAGCAGTCCTCCGGGTGTCAAGCAGTACTTC
>NA|TRBD2|TRBV29-1|TRBJ2-5
CSVADTKGLAGGKERYF
TGCAGCGTCGCAGACACAAAGGGACTAGCGGGAGGGAAAGAGCGGTACTTC
>NA|NA|TRBV11-2|TRBJ2-7
CASSPRTHKVSYEQYF
TGTGCCAGCAGCCCCCGGACTCATAAAGTCTCCTACGAGCAGTACTTC
>NA|TRBD2|TRBV14|TRBJ2-3
CASSQVGGSPTDTQYF
TGTGCCAGCAGCCAAGTCGGCGGGAGCCCCACAGATACGCAGTATTTT
>few|NA|TRBV5-1|TRBJ2-5
CASSSPRAPAQETQYF
TGCGCCAGCAGCTCACCTCGGGCCCCGGCTCAAGAGACCCAGTACTTC
>few|TRBD1|TRBV5-1|TRBJ1-1
CASSRSTGAQGEAFF
TGCGCCAGCAGCCGATCGACAGGGGCCCAAGGTGAAGCTTTCTTT
>NA|TRBD2|TRBV4-1|TRBJ2-1
CASRQGVAGGPYGEQFF
TGCGCCAGCAGACAAGGGGTCGCGGGAGGGCCTTATGGTGAGCAGTTCTTC
>NA|TRBD1|TRBV9|TRBJ2-2
CASSSTTGDTGELFF
TGTGCCAGCAGCTCCACAACAGGGGACACCGGGGAGCTGTTTTTT
>NA|TRBD1|TRBV27|TRBJ1-5
CASSYGTGVNQPQHF
TGTGCCAGCAGTTACGGGACAGGGGTCAATCAGCCCCAGCATTTT
>many|TRBD1|TRBV9|TRBJ2-7
CASSEGQGASYEQYF
TGTGCCAGCAGCGAAGGACAGGGGGCCTCCTACGAGCAGTACTTC
>NA|TRBD1|TRBV12-3/TRBV12-4|TRBJ1-2
CASSRPSDRVSYGYTF
TGTGCCAGCAGTCGCCCGTCGGACAGGGTTAGCTATGGCTACACCTTC
>NA|NA|TRBV4-3|TRBJ1-5
CASSLVQGSHQPQHF
TGCGCCAGCAGCCTCGTACAGGGTAGCCATCAGCCCCAGCATTTT
>few|NA|TRBV7-2|TRBJ2-5
CASSLPDGKGTQYF
TGTGCCAGCAGCTTACCCGACGGCAAGGGGACCCAGTACTTC
>NA|NA|TRBV20-1|TRBJ1-6
CSARDRGGSYNSPLHF
TGCAGTGCTAGAGATCGCGGCGGCTCCTATAATTCACCCCTCCACTTT
>NA|NA|TRBV20-1|TRBJ1-6
CSASFGRDNSPLHF
TGCAGTGCTAGTTTCGGCAGAGATAATTCACCCCTCCACTTT